This T cell receptor (beta chain) was sequenced during a study of blood T cell repertoires in COVID-19. The V gene's germline CDR1 is MDHEN and CDR2 SYDVKM. V dropped 6 bases and J dropped 9 bases, with 9 bases sitting between them. The CDR3 has 11 residues. Some clones are missing from TCRdb's copy, which holds only in-frame ones; the method was immunoSEQ multiplex PCR. The sample records roughly 280,000 clones, 85% to 90% being singletons. The chain employs TRBV28 and TRBJ1-5; D gene ambiguous. The sample taken for sequencing was PBMCs or T cells enriched from blood (not recorded which). This TCR came from a woman in her 30s with acute COVID-19. CDR3 sequence reads: CASSLTRPQHF. The CDR3 nucleotides read TGTGCCAGCAGCCTGACTCGGCCCCAGCATTTT.